This TCR beta chain is drawn from a study of CD8 T cells in Susac syndrome. Study information: Among the sequenced Susac syndrome patients, more than five had active disease while about eight were in remission.

CD8+ and CD4+ T cells from blood underwent TCR beta sequencing, which was carried out in a high-throughput format. Notes on this clonotype: Its antigen is as yet unknown.

The study, taken as a whole, reports: Among active patients and in TEMRA cells, CD8+ clonal expansion in Susac reached its peak.

Reverse transcription of roughly 0.45 to 1 ug RNA was carried out with random hexamers. An immunoSEQ multiplex PCR generated amplified TCR beta CDR3 products spanning 54 Vbeta and 13 Jbeta. TCRdb ran MiXCR on the immunoSEQ multiplex PCR reads and lists one entry per CDR3 protein. The table lists about 120,000 distinct CDR3 sequences, over 85% of them singletons. This CDR3 has 13 residues. CDR1 and CDR2 from the germline V gene are MDHEN and SYDVKM. Trimming pared 6 bases from V and 0 bases from J, leaving 8 bases between. What was sequenced was CD8+ T cells from PBMCs. The genes are TRBV28 and TRBJ2-5; the D is unclear. This TCR came from a human donor with Susac syndrome. The CDR3 spells CASSRAYQETQYF. As DNA, the CDR3 is TGTGCCAGCAGCCGGGCCTACCAAGAGACCCAGTACTTC. The full variable domain, rest sourced from reference TRBV28 and TRBJ2-5, is DVKVTQSSRYLVKRTGEKVFLECVQDMDHENMFWYRQDPGLGLRLIYFSYDVKMKEKGDIPEGYSVSREKKERFSLILESASTNQTSMYLCASSRAYQETQYFGPGTRLLVL.